This TCR beta chain was sequenced for a study of cytomegalovirus exposure and HLA in healthy donors. Germline CDR1 is SGHVS and CDR2 is FNYEAQ. V lost 3 bases and J lost 4; bases outside the gene matches: 1. This CDR3 spans 15 amino acids. The PCR contained 60 Vbeta and 13 Jbeta primers. Data came from immunoSEQ multiplex PCR; TCRdb stores just in-frame clones and leaves some out. The top ten hold 9.5% to 12% of the sample, which has 70,000 or so clones, 55% to 75% seen once. Study findings and constraints: In a later analysis, HLA-C alleles had the fewest associated TCRs, DRB1 alleles the most.

With respect to this clone: Its target is not known.

What was sequenced was PBMCs. The J gene is TRBJ2-1, the V gene TRBV7-6, with TRBD2 identical over 12 bases. This sequence was found in a woman under 40 in good health and CMV-seronegative. The CDR3 sequence: CASSLTSGRYNEQFF. DNA for the CDR3: TGTGCCAGCAGCTTGACTAGCGGGAGATACAATGAGCAGTTCTTC.